The 31 T cell receptor beta chains presented below share a single source sample, sequenced in a study of cytomegalovirus exposure and HLA in healthy donors. The PCR had 60 Vbeta and 13 Jbeta primers. Repertoires were generated with immunoSEQ multiplex PCR, while TCRdb's copy carries only in-frame clones and drops some. The repertoire has approximately 140,000 clones, 60% to 80% of them found once; the top ten carry 4% to 6%. Sequencing was carried out using PBMCs. These receptors all come from a woman in her forties or fifties in good health and CMV-seronegative.

V and J are TRBV15 and TRBJ2-4; TRBD1 agrees at 11 bases. V was clipped by 0 bases and J by 9 bases; unmatched bases: 4. Germline V lookup: CDR1 LNHNV, CDR2 YYDKDF (reference sequence). This CDR3 region has 15 residues. CDR3 residues: CATSRDGTGGGIQYF. CDR3 coding DNA: TGTGCCACCAGCAGAGATGGGACAGGGGGTGGCATTCAGTACTTC.

V is TRBV13 and J is TRBJ2-3; D remains ambiguous. The V gene lost 2 bases and the J gene lost 1 base, with 4 bases spanning the gap. This CDR3 contains 13 residues. The germline V gene encodes CDR1 PRHDT and CDR2 FYEKMQ (reference sequence). CDR3 nucleotide sequence: TGTGCCAGCAGCTTAAGAGGCACAGATACGCAGTATTTT. Its protein is CASSLRGTDTQYF.

The chain links TRBV11-3 to TRBJ2-3; D perhaps matches TRBD2 (6 bases). The CDR3 runs 15 residues. V lost 5 bases to trimming and J lost 0 bases, with 12 bases between them. Germline CDR1 reads SGHNT; CDR2 reads YENEEA. The DNA of the CDR3 is TGTGCCAGCAGCAAACTGGCGGGGAGCACAGATACGCAGTATTTT. It codes for CASSKLAGSTDTQYF.

This clone has only one observation. The chain joins TRBV6-5 to TRBJ2-2; perhaps TRBD1 as D (6 bases). Germline loops: CDR1 MNHEY, CDR2 SVGAGI. This CDR3 is built from 14 residues. Trimming cost V 5 bases and J 3 bases, with 10 bases left between them. The CDR3 region is CASSIAGDTGELFF. The CDR3 coding sequence is TGTGCCAGCAGTATAGCAGGGGACACCGGGGAGCTGTTTTTT.

The genes are TRBV7-9 and TRBJ2-5; 12 bases align to TRBD2. The ends lost 2 bases at V and 5 bases at J; junction bases unmatched: 3. This CDR3 has 15 residues. Germline values: CDR1 SEHNR, CDR2 FQNEAQ (reference sequence). Here the CDR3 DNA reads TGTGCCAGCAGCTTACTAGCGGGGGGGCATGAGACCCAGTACTTC. The encoded protein is CASSLLAGGHETQYF.

This clone has a handful of counts. The rearrangement joins TRBV10-1 to TRBJ2-7, with D perhaps matching TRBD1 (5 bases). CDR1 and CDR2 (germline): WNHNN, SYGVQD (reference sequence). The ends were cut back, 5 bases at V and 1 base at J, with 9 bases in the middle. The CDR3 has 13 amino acids. This chain's CDR3 is CASSIDSSYEQYF. DNA of the CDR3: TGCGCCAGCAGTATCGACAGTTCCTACGAGCAGTACTTC.

CDR3: CASSFTRGGSYGYTF. The CDR3 DNA follows: TGTGCCAGCAGCTTTACCCGAGGGGGCTCCTATGGCTACACCTTC. V usage is TRBV5-4 and J usage is TRBJ1-2; 7 bases agree with TRBD1. The CDR3 contains 15 residues. CDR1 is SGHNT and CDR2 is YYREEE in the germline V gene (reference sequence). The ends lost 2 bases at V and 4 bases at J; junction bases unmatched: 8.

The rearrangement uses TRBV5-6 and TRBJ2-5, with D perhaps TRBD1 (5 bases). CDR1 is SGHDT and CDR2 is YYEEEE in the germline V gene. There are 14 residues in the CDR3. V was trimmed by 4 bases and J by 4 bases, leaving 14 bases between them. The CDR3 here is CASSAAGSRETQYF. CDR3 in DNA: TGTGCCAGCAGCGCAGCAGGGTCGCGAGAGACCCAGTACTTC.

CDR3 nucleotides: TGTGCCAGTACCCTTGCCCCCGCCGGTCCGAACACCGGGGAGCTGTTTTTT. Translation: CASTLAPAGPNTGELFF. This rearrangement joins TRBV19 to TRBJ2-2, with unresolved D. The germline CDR1 and CDR2 sequences are LNHDA and SQIVND (reference sequence). The CDR3 runs to 17 residues. V was trimmed by 7 bases and J by 0 bases, leaving 18 bases between them.

The chain links TRBV7-8 to TRBJ2-5; TRBD1 aligns across 8 bases. CDR1 and CDR2 (germline): SGHVS, FQNEAQ. This CDR3 spans 13 amino acids. After removal of 10 bases from V and 5 bases from J, the junction contained 9 bases not matched to a gene. CDR3 sequence reads: CATSGGERETQYF. CDR3 bases: TGTGCCACCTCAGGGGGCGAGCGGGAGACCCAGTACTTC. Filled out from reference TRBV7-8 and TRBJ2-5, the complete variable domain reads GAGVSQSPRYKVAKRGQDVALRCDPISGHVSLFWYQQALGQGPEFLTYFQNEAQLDKSGLPSDRFFAERPEGSVSTLKIQRTQQEDSAVYLCATSGGERETQYFGPGTRLLVL.

The V and J genes are TRBV2 and TRBJ2-3; TRBD2 matches 16 bases. The CDR3 totals 19 residues. The germline V gene has CDR1 SNHLY and CDR2 FYNNEI. J gave up 2 bases and V 7 bases, and 12 bases lay outside the gene matches. CDR3 region: CASTHSGTSGGASTDTQYF. CDR3 coding DNA: TGTGCCAGCACCCACTCCGGGACTAGCGGGGGGGCCTCCACAGATACGCAGTATTTT.

J is TRBJ1-4 and V is TRBV28, with D unclear. V lost 6 bases and J lost 0, with 11 bases in between. The CDR3 covers 15 residues. CDR1 MDHEN and CDR2 SYDVKM come from the germline V gene. CDR3 loop: CASSISQTTNEKLFF. In DNA, the CDR3 is TGTGCCAGCAGCATAAGTCAGACAACTAATGAAAAACTGTTTTTT.

This clone was found a few times. This chain joins TRBV2 and TRBJ2-7; D call uncertain. The CDR3 covers 12 residues. Per germline, CDR1 SNHLY and CDR2 FYNNEI. V gave up 5 bases and J gave up 3 bases, with 8 bases separating them. The CDR3 DNA reads TGTGCCAGCAGTCAATACTTCTACGAGCAGTACTTC. Protein: CASSQYFYEQYF.

This chain links TRBV4-2 with TRBJ1-5, with TRBD1 identical over 7 bases. The germline gives CDR1 LGHNA, CDR2 YNFKEQ. The CDR3 totals 14 residues. V gave up 3 bases and J gave up 5 bases; unmatched junction bases: 4. As DNA, the CDR3 is TGTGCCAGCAGCCAGACAGGGTCCTATCAGCCCCAGCATTTT. It is translated as CASSQTGSYQPQHF.

V usage is TRBV29-1 and J usage is TRBJ2-3; tentative D call: TRBD1 (6 bases). Between the trimmed V and J ends, which lost 4 bases and 4 bases, there was a span of 9 bases. There are 12 residues in the CDR3. Germline lookup yields CDR1 SQVTM and CDR2 ANQGSEA. The CDR3 here is CSVGGQSDTQYF. CDR3 bases: TGCAGCGTTGGAGGACAGTCAGATACGCAGTATTTT.

This sequence joins TRBV15 and TRBJ2-5; TRBD2 aligns across 10 bases. Germline loops: CDR1 LNHNV, CDR2 YYDKDF (reference sequence). The CDR3 loop spans 16 amino acids. J gave up 3 bases and V 3 bases, and 7 bases lay outside the gene matches. Written as DNA, the CDR3 is TGTGCCACCAGCAGCCTCATAGCGGGGGGAGAAGAGACCCAGTACTTC. Its translation: CATSSLIAGGEETQYF.

The gene calls are TRBV10-3 and TRBJ1-5, with a possible D match to TRBD1 (5 bases). CDR1 is ENHRY and CDR2 is SYGVKD in the germline V gene. This CDR3 has 12 amino acids. V was trimmed by 2 bases and J by 9 bases, leaving 8 bases between them. The CDR3 protein is CAISEQGWPQHF. The CDR3, as DNA: TGTGCCATCAGTGAGCAGGGATGGCCCCAGCATTTT.

The chain is built from TRBV10-3 and TRBJ1-1; weak D call: TRBD1 (5 bases). Per germline, CDR1 ENHRY and CDR2 SYGVKD. V dropped 1 base and J dropped 0 bases, with 15 bases sitting between them. CDR3 length: 17 amino acids. The CDR3 nucleotides read TGTGCCATCAGTGAGTGGGATAGGGGCGAGCTGAACACTGAAGCTTTCTTT. It codes for CAISEWDRGELNTEAFF.

The chain links TRBV5-8 to TRBJ2-5; perhaps TRBD1 as D (5 bases). The germline V gene encodes CDR1 SGHTS and CDR2 YDEGEE. The CDR3 runs to 16 residues. V lost 1 base, J lost 2 bases, and 15 bases lay in between. The CDR3 region has the DNA TGTGCCAGCAGCTTGCTAGGGGTCGGGCCTCAAGAGACCCAGTACTTC. It encodes CASSLLGVGPQETQYF.

In nucleotides, the CDR3 is TGTGCCAGCAGCGGATGGACAGCAAACTATGGCTACACCTTC. Its translation: CASSGWTANYGYTF. The chain joins TRBV6-6 to TRBJ1-2; tentatively, D is TRBD1 (6 bases). Deletions cut 6 bases from V and 2 bases from J, with 13 bases between. The germline gives CDR1 MNHNY, CDR2 SVGAGI (reference sequence). The CDR3 runs to 14 residues.

The rearrangement links TRBV7-3 to TRBJ1-2, with 7 bases fitting TRBD1. Germline V gene lookup returns CDR1 SGHTA and CDR2 FQGTGA. This CDR3 has 15 amino acids. V shed 4 bases and J 6 bases; nucleotides not matched to a gene: 11. The CDR3 loop is CASSYPGQPHNGYTF. The CDR3 DNA is TGTGCCAGCAGCTACCCGGGACAGCCCCACAATGGCTACACCTTC.

This rearrangement joins TRBV4-1 to TRBJ1-5; 8 bases are shared with TRBD1. The germline CDR1 and CDR2 sequences are MGHRA and YSYEKL. CDR3 length: 15 amino acids. Trimming removed 4 bases from V and 7 bases from J; junction bases left unmatched: 9. This CDR3 reads CASSRATGADQPQHF. The DNA for the CDR3 is TGCGCCAGCAGCCGGGCGACAGGGGCAGACCAGCCCCAGCATTTT.

A single count supports this clone. The rearrangement links TRBV4-1 to TRBJ2-3; 7 bases agree with TRBD2. V trimming: 1 base; J trimming: 4 bases; junction bases outside the gene matches: 8. Per the germline V gene, CDR1 is MGHRA and CDR2 is YSYEKL. CDR3 size: 16 residues. The CDR3 nucleotides read TGCGCCAGCAGCCAAGTGGGGGGGGGAGTCGCAGATACGCAGTATTTT. As protein: CASSQVGGGVADTQYF.

The chain joins TRBV28 to TRBJ1-2; no clear D gene. Germline V gene lookup returns CDR1 MDHEN and CDR2 SYDVKM. V was cut by 7 bases and J by 3 bases, with 12 bases left in between. The CDR3 extends over 13 amino acids. The CDR3 loop reads CASISTEDYGYTF. For the CDR3, the DNA is TGTGCCAGCATTTCAACGGAGGACTATGGCTACACCTTC.

The chain uses TRBV6-5 and TRBJ1-2; 7 nucleotides agree with TRBD1. The CDR3 covers 14 residues. After removal of 1 base from V and 6 bases from J, the junction contained 5 bases not matched to a gene. The germline V gene has CDR1 MNHEY and CDR2 SVGAGI. This chain's CDR3 is CASSYYPRGDGYTF. CDR3 bases: TGTGCCAGCAGTTACTATCCCAGGGGGGATGGCTACACCTTC.

The sample holds a few counts of this clone. DNA for the CDR3: TGTGCCAGCAGAGTGCGAGAATGGGATACGCAGTATTTT. Its translation is CASRVREWDTQYF. The rearrangement joins TRBV6-6 to TRBJ2-3, with unresolved D. The germline V and J ends were trimmed by 6 bases and 6 bases, with 13 bases remaining between them. The CDR3 loop spans 13 amino acids. CDR1 and CDR2 from the germline V gene are MNHNY and SVGAGI (reference sequence).

Only one count was recorded for this clone. The rearrangement links TRBV5-4 to TRBJ2-5; TRBD2 might be the D (5 bases). Trimming shortened V by 0 bases and J by 5 bases, and 14 bases separated the two germline ends. The CDR3 is made up of 15 amino acids. Germline assignment: CDR1 SGHNT and CDR2 YYREEE (reference sequence). The CDR3 nucleotides are TGTGCCAGCAGCTTGGGAGGGTCCGGGGTGGAGACCCAGTACTTC. Its translation: CASSLGGSGVETQYF. Full variable domain (missing parts from reference TRBV5-4 and TRBJ2-5): ETGVTQSPTHLIKTRGQQVTLRCSSQSGHNTVSWYQQALGQGPQFIFQYYREEENGRGNFPPRFSGLQFPNYSSELNVNALELDDSALYLCASSLGGSGVETQYFGPGTRLLVL.

V gene TRBV27 combines with J gene TRBJ1-5; weak D call: TRBD1 (6 bases). Germline V gene lookup returns CDR1 MNHEY and CDR2 SMNVEV (reference sequence). The V and J ends lost 6 bases and 5 bases respectively, with 17 bases between them. The CDR3 consists of 15 residues. CDR3 nucleotides: TGTGCCAGCAGCACCGGGACAAGGGCCGATCAGCCCCAGCATTTT. It codes for CASSTGTRADQPQHF.

The chain joins TRBV10-3 to TRBJ2-1; 8 bases fit TRBD2. This CDR3 is built from 13 residues. From germline, CDR1 is ENHRY and CDR2 SYGVKD. J was trimmed by 8 bases and V by 0 bases; bases with no gene match: 0. CDR3 residues: CAISESRGDEQFF. DNA of the CDR3: TGTGCCATCAGTGAGTCGCGGGGGGATGAGCAGTTCTTC.

The chain is built from TRBV5-1 and TRBJ2-1; TRBD1 agrees at 10 bases. V was clipped by 4 bases and J by 7 bases; unmatched bases: 8. Looked up from germline, CDR1 is SGHRS and CDR2 is YFSETQ. This CDR3 region has 15 residues. The CDR3 DNA reads TGCGCCAGCAGCCATGGGACAGGGGAGGTGAATGAGCAGTTCTTC. It specifies CASSHGTGEVNEQFF.

The chain is built from TRBV6-1 and TRBJ1-2; the D gene is possibly TRBD1 (5 bases). CDR3 length: 14 amino acids. V lost 6 bases and J lost 1, with 12 bases in between. Germline CDR1 reads MNHNS; CDR2 reads SASEGT. The CDR3, as DNA: TGTGCCAGCAGGGCTGGACAACATAACTATGGCTACACCTTC. Translation gives CASRAGQHNYGYTF.